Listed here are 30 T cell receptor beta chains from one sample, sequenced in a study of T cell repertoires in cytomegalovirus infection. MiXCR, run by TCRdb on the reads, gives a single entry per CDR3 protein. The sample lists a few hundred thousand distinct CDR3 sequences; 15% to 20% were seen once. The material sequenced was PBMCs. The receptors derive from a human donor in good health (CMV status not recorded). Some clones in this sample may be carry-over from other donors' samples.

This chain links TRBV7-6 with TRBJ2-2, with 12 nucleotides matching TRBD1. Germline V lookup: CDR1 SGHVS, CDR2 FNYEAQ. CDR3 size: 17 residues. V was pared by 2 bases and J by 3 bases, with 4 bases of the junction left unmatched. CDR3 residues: CASSLLGTGGYTGELFF. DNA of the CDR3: TGTGCCAGCAGCTTATTAGGGACAGGGGGCTACACCGGGGAGCTGTTTTTT.

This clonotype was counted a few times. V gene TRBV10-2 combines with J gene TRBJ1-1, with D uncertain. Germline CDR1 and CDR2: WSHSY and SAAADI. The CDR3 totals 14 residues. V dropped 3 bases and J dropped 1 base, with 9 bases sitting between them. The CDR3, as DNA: TGCGCCAGCAGTGAAAGGGCTGGGAACACTGAAGCTTTCTTT. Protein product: CASSERAGNTEAFF.

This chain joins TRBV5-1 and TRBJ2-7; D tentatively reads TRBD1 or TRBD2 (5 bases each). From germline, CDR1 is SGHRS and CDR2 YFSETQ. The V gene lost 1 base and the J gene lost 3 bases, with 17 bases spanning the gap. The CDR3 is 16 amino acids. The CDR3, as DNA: TGCGCCAGCAGCTTGCTCGCCCGGGACGTTAGCTACGAGCAGTACTTC. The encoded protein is CASSLLARDVSYEQYF.

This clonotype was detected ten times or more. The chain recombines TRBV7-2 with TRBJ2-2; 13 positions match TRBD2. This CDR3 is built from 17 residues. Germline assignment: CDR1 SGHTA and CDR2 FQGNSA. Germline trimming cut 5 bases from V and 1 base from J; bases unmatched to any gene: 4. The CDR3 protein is CASSRTSGGLNTGELFF. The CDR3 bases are TGTGCCAGCAGCCGGACTAGCGGGGGCTTGAACACCGGGGAGCTGTTTTTT.

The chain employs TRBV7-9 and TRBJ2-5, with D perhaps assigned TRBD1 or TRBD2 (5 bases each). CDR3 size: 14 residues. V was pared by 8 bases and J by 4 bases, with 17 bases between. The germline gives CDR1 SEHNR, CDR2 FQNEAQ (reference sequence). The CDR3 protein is CASVPGADGETQYF. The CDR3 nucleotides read TGTGCCAGCGTCCCCGGGGCGGATGGAGAGACCCAGTACTTC.

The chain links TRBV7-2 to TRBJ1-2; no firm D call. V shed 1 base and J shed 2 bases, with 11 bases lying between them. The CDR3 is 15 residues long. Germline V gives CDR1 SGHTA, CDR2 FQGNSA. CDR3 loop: CASSLGQISNYGYTF. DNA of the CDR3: TGTGCCAGCAGCTTAGGCCAGATTTCGAACTATGGCTACACCTTC.

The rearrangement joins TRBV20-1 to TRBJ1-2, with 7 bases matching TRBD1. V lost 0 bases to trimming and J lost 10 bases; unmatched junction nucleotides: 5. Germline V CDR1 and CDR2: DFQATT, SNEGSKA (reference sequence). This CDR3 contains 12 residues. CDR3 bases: TGCAGTGCTAGAGAGAAAGGGGGCTTCTACACCTTC. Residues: CSAREKGGFYTF.

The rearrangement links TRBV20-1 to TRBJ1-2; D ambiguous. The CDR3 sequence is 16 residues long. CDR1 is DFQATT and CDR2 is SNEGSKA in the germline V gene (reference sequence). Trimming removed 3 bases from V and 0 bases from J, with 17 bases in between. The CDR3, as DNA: TGCAGTGCTAGGCGAGCCGGCAGCCTGGCTAACTATGGCTACACCTTC. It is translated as CSARRAGSLANYGYTF.

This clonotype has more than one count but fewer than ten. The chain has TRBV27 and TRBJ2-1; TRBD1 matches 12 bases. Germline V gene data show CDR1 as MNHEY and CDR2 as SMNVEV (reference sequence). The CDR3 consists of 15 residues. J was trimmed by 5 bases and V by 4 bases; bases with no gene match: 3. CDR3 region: CASSSGQGAHNEQFF. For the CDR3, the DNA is TGTGCCAGCAGTTCGGGACAGGGGGCGCACAATGAGCAGTTCTTC.

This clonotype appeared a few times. The CDR3 DNA reads as TGTGCCACCAGCAGAGATCTAATCGGGAATAGCAATCAGCCCCAGCATTTT. It codes for CATSRDLIGNSNQPQHF. The genes are TRBV15 and TRBJ1-5; no definite D call. This CDR3 is 17 amino acids long. Germline-derived CDR1 and CDR2 are LNHNV and YYDKDF (reference sequence). The germline V and J ends were trimmed by 0 bases and 0 bases, with 12 bases remaining between them.

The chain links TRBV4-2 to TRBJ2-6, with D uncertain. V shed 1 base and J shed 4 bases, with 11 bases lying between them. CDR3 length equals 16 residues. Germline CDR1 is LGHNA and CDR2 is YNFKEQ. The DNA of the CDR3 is TGTGCCAGCAGCCAAGTTCCAGGAACCGGGGCCAACGTCCTGACTTTC. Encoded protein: CASSQVPGTGANVLTF.

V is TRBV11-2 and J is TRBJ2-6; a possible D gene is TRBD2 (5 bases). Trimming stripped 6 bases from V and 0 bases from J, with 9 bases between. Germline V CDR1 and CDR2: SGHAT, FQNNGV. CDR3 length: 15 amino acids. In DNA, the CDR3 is TGTGCCAGCAGTAACGAGGGCTCTGGGGCCAACGTCCTGACTTTC. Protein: CASSNEGSGANVLTF. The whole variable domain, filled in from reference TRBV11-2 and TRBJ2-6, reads EAGVAQSPRYKIIEKRQSVAFWCNPISGHATLYWYQQILGQGPKLLIQFQNNGVVDDSQLPKDRFSAERLKGVDSTLKIQPAKLEDSAVYLCASSNEGSGANVLTFGAGSRLTVL.

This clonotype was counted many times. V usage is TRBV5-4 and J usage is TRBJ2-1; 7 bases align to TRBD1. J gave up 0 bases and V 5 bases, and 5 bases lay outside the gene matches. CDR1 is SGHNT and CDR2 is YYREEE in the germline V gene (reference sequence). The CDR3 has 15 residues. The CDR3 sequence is CASRTTGSSYNEQFF. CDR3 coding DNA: TGTGCCAGCAGGACGACAGGGAGCTCCTACAATGAGCAGTTCTTC. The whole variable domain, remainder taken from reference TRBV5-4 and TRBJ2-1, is ETGVTQSPTHLIKTRGQQVTLRCSSQSGHNTVSWYQQALGQGPQFIFQYYREEENGRGNFPPRFSGLQFPNYSSELNVNALELDDSALYLCASRTTGSSYNEQFFGPGTRLTVL.

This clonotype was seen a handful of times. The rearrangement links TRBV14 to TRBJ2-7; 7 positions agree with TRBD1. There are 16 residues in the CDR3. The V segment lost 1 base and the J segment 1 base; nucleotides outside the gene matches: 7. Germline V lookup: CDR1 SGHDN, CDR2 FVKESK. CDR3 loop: CASSQGPGQISYEQYF. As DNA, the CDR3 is TGTGCCAGCAGCCAAGGTCCGGGACAGATATCCTACGAGCAGTACTTC.

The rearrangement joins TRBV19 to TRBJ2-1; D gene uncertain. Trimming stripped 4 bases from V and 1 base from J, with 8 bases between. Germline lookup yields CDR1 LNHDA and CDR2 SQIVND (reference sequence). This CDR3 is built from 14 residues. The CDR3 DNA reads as TGTGCCAGTAGTACCTCACGTTCCTACAATGAGCAGTTCTTC. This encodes CASSTSRSYNEQFF.

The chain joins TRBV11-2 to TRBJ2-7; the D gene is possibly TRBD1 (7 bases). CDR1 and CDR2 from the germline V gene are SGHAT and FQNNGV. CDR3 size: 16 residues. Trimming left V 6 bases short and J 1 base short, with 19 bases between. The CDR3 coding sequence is TGTGCCAGCAGACCAGTCAGGGGGGCGCAGTCCTACGAGCAGTACTTC. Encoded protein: CASRPVRGAQSYEQYF.

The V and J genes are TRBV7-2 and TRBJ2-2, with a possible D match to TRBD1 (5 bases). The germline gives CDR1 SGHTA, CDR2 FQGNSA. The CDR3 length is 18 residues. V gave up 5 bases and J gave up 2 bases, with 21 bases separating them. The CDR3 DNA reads TGTGCCAGCAGCACCCTCGTGGGGCGGCAGATTAACACCGGGGAGCTGTTTTTT. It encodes CASSTLVGRQINTGELFF.

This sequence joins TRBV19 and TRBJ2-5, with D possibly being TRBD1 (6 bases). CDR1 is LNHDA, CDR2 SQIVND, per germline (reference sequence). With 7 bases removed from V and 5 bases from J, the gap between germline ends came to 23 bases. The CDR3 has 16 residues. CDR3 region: CASTDQGSAPWETQYF. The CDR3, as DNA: TGTGCCAGTACCGATCAGGGGTCGGCACCGTGGGAGACCCAGTACTTC.

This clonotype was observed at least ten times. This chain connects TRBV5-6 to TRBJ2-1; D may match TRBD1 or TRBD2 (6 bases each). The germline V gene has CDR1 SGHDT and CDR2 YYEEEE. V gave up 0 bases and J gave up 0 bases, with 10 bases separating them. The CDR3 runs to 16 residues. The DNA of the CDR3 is TGTGCCAGCAGCTTGGAGGGGGGACCCTCCTACAATGAGCAGTTCTTC. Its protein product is CASSLEGGPSYNEQFF.

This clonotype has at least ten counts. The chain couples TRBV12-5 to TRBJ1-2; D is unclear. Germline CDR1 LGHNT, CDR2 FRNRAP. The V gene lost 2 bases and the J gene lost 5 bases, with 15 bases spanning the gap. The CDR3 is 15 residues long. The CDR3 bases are TGTGCTAGTGGTTTGTTGGACTTAGAGAAGTATGGCTACACCTTC. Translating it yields CASGLLDLEKYGYTF.

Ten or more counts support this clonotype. CDR3 sequence (DNA): TGTGCCAGCAGCTTAGTCATACAGGGACCTAGATCCTACGAGCAGTACTTC. This gives the protein CASSLVIQGPRSYEQYF. V is TRBV7-6 and J is TRBJ2-7, with D perhaps TRBD1 (6 bases). Germline-derived CDR1 and CDR2 are SGHVS and FNYEAQ. The CDR3 is 17 residues long. The germline V and J ends were trimmed by 1 base and 1 base, with 17 bases remaining between them. Based on the CDR3 plus reference TRBV7-6 and TRBJ2-7, the full variable domain is GAGVSQSPRYKVTKRGQDVALRCDPISGHVSLYWYRQALGQGPEFLTYFNYEAQQDKSGLPNDRFSAERPEGSISTLTIQRTEQRDSAMYRCASSLVIQGPRSYEQYFGPGTRLTVT.

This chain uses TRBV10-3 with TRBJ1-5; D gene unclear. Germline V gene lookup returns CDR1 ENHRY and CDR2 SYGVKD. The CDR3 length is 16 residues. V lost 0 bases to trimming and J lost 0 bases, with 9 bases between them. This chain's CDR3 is CAISESSRVSNQPQHF. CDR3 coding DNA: TGTGCCATCAGTGAGTCTAGCCGGGTTAGCAATCAGCCCCAGCATTTT.

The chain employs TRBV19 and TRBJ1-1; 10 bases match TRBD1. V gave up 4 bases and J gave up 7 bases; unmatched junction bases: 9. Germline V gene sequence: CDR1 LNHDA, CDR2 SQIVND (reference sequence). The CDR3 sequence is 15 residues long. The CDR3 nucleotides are TGTGCCAGTAGTAGCAGCCGGGACAGGGGATATGAAGCTTTCTTT. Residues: CASSSSRDRGYEAFF.

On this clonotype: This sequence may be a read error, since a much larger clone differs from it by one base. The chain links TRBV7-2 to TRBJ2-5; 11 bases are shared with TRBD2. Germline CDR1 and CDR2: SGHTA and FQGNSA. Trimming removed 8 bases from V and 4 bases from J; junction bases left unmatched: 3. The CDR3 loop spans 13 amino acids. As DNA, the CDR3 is TGTACCAGCGGTAGCGGGGGGGCAGAGACCCAGTACTTC. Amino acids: CTSGSGGAETQYF.

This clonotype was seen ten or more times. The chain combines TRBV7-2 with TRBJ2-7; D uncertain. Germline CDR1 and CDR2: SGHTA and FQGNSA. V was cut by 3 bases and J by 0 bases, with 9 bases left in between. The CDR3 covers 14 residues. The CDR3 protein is CASSLGSHSYEQYF. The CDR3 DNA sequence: TGTGCCAGCAGCTTGGGCAGTCACTCCTACGAGCAGTACTTC.

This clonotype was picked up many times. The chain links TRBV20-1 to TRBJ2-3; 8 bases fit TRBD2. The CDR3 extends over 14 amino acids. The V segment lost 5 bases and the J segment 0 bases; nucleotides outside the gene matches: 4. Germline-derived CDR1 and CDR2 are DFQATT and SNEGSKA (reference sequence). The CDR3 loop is CSARGTRSTDTQYF. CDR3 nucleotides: TGCAGTGCTCGTGGGACTAGGAGCACAGATACGCAGTATTTT.

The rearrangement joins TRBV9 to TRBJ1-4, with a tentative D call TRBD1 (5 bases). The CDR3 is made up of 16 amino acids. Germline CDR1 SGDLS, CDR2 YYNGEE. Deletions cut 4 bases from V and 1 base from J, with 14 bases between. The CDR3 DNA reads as TGTGCCAGCAGCCCCACCGGGGGGTTAACTAATGAAAAACTGTTTTTT. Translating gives CASSPTGGLTNEKLFF.

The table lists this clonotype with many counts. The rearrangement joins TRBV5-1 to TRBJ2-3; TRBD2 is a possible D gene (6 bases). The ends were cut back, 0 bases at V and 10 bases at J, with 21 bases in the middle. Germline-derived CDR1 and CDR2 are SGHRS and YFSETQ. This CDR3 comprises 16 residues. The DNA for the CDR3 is TGCGCCAGCAGCTTGGCCGTCGGGGGAGGTATCCTGGCGCAGTATTTT. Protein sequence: CASSLAVGGGILAQYF.

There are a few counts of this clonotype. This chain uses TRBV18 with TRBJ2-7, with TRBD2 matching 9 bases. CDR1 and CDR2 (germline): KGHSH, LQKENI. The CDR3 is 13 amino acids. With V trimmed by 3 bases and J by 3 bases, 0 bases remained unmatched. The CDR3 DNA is TGTGCCAGCTCACCTAGCGGGGGCTACGAGCAGTACTTC. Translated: CASSPSGGYEQYF.

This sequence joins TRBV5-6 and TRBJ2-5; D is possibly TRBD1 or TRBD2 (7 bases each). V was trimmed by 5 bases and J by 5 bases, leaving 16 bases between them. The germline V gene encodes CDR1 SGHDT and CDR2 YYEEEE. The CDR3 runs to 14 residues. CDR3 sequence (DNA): TGTGCCAGCAGGTCGTGGGGAGGGGGCGAGACCCAGTACTTC. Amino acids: CASRSWGGGETQYF.